A selection of T cell receptor beta chains follows, all from one sample in a study of blood T cell repertoires in COVID-19. The repertoire was sequenced with immunoSEQ multiplex PCR; TCRdb's copy has only in-frame clones and lacks some. The data contain around 300,000 clones, roughly 90% of them singletons. Sequenced sample: peripheral blood. These receptors were obtained from a woman between 50 and 59 years old with active or convalescent COVID-19. CDR3s leave out the opening cysteine and the closing phenylalanine or tryptophan.

v_gene | CDR3aa
TRBV10-3 | AITIGRNTEAF
TRBV6-2/TRBV6-3 | ASSYMEAGLPYNEQF
TRBV19 | ASSIGIPGTGAGSY
TRBV4-1 | ASSRGLAGAPLEQF
TRBV5-1 | ASSSDRELYEQY
TRBV10-3 | AISEGAGSNQPQH
TRBV24-1 | ATSDFLGEGYT
TRBV5-1 | ASTRNNEQF
TRBV27 | ASSQLTGQPQH
TRBV7-2 | ASSPSASATYEQY
TRBV6-6 | ASTPRTGSTNQPQH
TRBV30 | AWRVRSGLVTDTQY
TRBV28 | ASSQEPLYEQY
TRBV6-6 | ASSYSSGGINEKLF
TRBV4-2 | ASSQDLVARGSGETQY
TRBV27 | ASSLERMNTEAF
TRBV4-2 | ASSQLSGGQRIQY
TRBV11-2 | ASSLPPGTGADTQY
TRBV9 | ASSARTSGTNNEQF
TRBV6-1 | ASSSQDSNQPQH
TRBV6-2/TRBV6-3 | ASSYSMANYEQY
TRBV5-1 | ASSRDRDSPLH
TRBV7-9 | ASSLVGQGTNEKLF
TRBV2 | ASRAGGELF
TRBV7-2 | ASSVPGISEQY
TRBV6-2/TRBV6-3 | ASSYGYQGDTQY
TRBV14 | ASSETGSRGNTEAF
TRBV4-3 | ASSGSELPTDTQY
TRBV30 | AWSGDSQETQY
TRBV19 | ASFPSQVGTEAF
TRBV20-1 | SASILGGGIEKLF
TRBV6-4 | ASRRQGSTEAF
TRBV5-1 | ASSLSRTSGTSYEQY
TRBV18 | ASSPSITQGRNGYT
TRBV19 | ASSTSGRGENEQF
TRBV27 | ASSRTVEGQPQH
TRBV30 | AWVRRGQNNEKLF
TRBV5-5 | ASSLSGTGNTEAF
TRBV10-3 | AISESGPYSNQPQH
TRBV19 | ASEGRGNTEAF
TRBV24-1 | ATRTNTGELF
TRBV25-1 | ASSGPVGGVGYGYT